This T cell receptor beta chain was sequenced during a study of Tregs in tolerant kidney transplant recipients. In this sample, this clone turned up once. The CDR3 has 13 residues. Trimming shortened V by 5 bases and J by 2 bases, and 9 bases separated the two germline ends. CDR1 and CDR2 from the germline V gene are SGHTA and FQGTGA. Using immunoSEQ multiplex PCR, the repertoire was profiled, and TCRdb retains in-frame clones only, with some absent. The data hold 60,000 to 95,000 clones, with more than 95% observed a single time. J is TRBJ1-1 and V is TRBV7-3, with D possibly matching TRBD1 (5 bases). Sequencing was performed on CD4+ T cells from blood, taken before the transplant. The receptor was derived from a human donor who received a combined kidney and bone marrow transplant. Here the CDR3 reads CASSPGHNTEAFF. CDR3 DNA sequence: TGTGCCAGCAGCCCCGGACACAACACTGAAGCTTTCTTT.